The subject of this entry is one TCR beta chain. Its antigen is still unknown. The sample is drawn from a study of blood T cells in healthy people across ages. Study observations and caveats: PBMCs went unsorted, and a conclusive naive versus antigen-experienced comparison was therefore prevented. It was the long-lived donors that had more naive CD4+ cells and higher diversity than aged donors.

Trimming took 0 bases from V and 2 from J, leaving 11 bases between them. Germline loops: CDR1 LGHDT, CDR2 YNNKEL (reference sequence). This CDR3 comprises 16 residues. PCR was performed a second time for roughly 7 to 11 cycles using a sample-barcoded 5' primer and a J-beta primer mix. Each of the cDNA molecules was tagged by a template-switch adaptor with 12 random nucleotides. CDR3-containing paired-end reads numbered at least 3 million in each sample. MiXCR was run by TCRdb on the 5' RACE reads, yielding one entry per CDR3 protein. The repertoire holds roughly 860,000 distinct CDR3 sequences, with roughly 60% as singletons.

J is TRBJ2-1 and V is TRBV3-1; the D call may be TRBD1 or TRBD2 (5 bases each). This sequence originates from a young man in good health. The source material was blood. This chain's CDR3 is CASSQDGGFPYNEQFF. The DNA for the CDR3 is TGTGCCAGCAGCCAAGATGGGGGATTCCCCTACAATGAGCAGTTCTTC.